The rows below give T cell receptor beta chains drawn from one sample of a study of T cells in Graves' hyperthyroidism and ophthalmopathy. TCRdb called the multiplex PCR reads again in MiXCR, with one record for every CDR3 protein. Of 600,000 to 750,000 distinct CDR3 sequences in the sample, 15% to 20% were seen once. The sample taken for sequencing was blood. The receptors originated from a man in his fifties with Graves' hyperthyroidism. The CDR3 runs from the conserved cysteine through the conserved F or W. A D gene is named only where the DNA matches it firmly. Some rows have no size entry. The others give once, few or many, or a class for an expanded clone.

>TRBV7-9|few|NA|TRBJ2-2
CASSLGLDANTGELFF
TGTGCCAGCAGCTTGGGACTGGACGCGAACACCGGGGAGCTGTTTTTT
>TRBV7-7|once|NA|TRBJ2-7
CASSPGQGLLYEQYF
TGTGCTAGCAGCCCCGGACAAGGCCTACTCTACGAGCAGTACTTC
>TRBV2|few|NA|TRBJ1-1
CASSLTANAEAFF
TGTGCCAGCAGCCTGACAGCAAACGCTGAAGCTTTCTTT
>TRBV5-5|NA|NA|TRBJ2-5
CAITRGGGPETQYF
TGTGCCATCACGAGAGGAGGGGGACCGGAGACCCAGTACTTC
>TRBV6-1|many|NA|TRBJ2-5
CASSENPTRGQETQYF
TGTGCCAGCAGTGAAAACCCGACCCGAGGCCAAGAGACCCAGTACTTC
>TRBV19|NA|NA|TRBJ1-5
CASSIDQRQPQHF
TGTGCCAGTAGTATAGATCAAAGACAGCCCCAGCATTTT
>TRBV5-5|NA|TRBD1|TRBJ1-2
CASSLTGQGSYGYTF
TGTGCCAGCAGCTTGACAGGACAGGGGTCGTATGGCTACACCTTC
>TRBV28|few|NA|TRBJ1-2
CASSTGPANYGYTF
TGTGCCAGCAGTACAGGGCCAGCTAACTATGGCTACACCTTC
>TRBV19|NA|NA|TRBJ2-6
CASSIVLRMNRVSGANVLTF
TGTGCCAGTAGTATAGTTCTACGAATGAACAGGGTCTCTGGGGCCAACGTCCTGACTTTC
>TRBV14|few|NA|TRBJ2-1
CASSQEGAGYNEQFF
TGTGCCAGCAGCCAAGAAGGGGCGGGCTACAATGAGCAGTTCTTC
>TRBV3-1|few|TRBD2|TRBJ2-7
CASSSGALAGEYEQYF
TGTGCCAGCAGCTCTGGGGCGCTAGCGGGAGAGTACGAGCAGTACTTC
>TRBV10-2|many|NA|TRBJ2-4
CASSPGFGDIQYF
TGCGCCAGCAGCCCGGGATTCGGCGACATTCAGTACTTC
>TRBV5-1|many|TRBD1|TRBJ2-3
CASSLQGNTQYF
TGCGCCAGCAGCTTACAGGGGAATACGCAGTATTTT
>TRBV6-1|once|NA|TRBJ2-3
CASRDLPGSRDTQYF
TGTGCCAGCAGGGACCTCCCCGGGAGCCGAGATACGCAGTATTTT
>TRBV2|many|NA|TRBJ1-2
CASSERPGQGGYTF
TGTGCCAGCAGTGAAAGACCGGGACAAGGAGGCTACACCTTC